This TCR beta chain was obtained from a study of shared clonotypes between healthy human individuals. Naive CD45RA+ and memory CD45RA-negative subsets were split from CD4+ cells. This clone appeared a single time. Assay used: immunoSEQ multiplex PCR; TCRdb lists only in-frame clones, some missing. The data hold approximately 2,300,000 clones, with just under 95% observed a single time. In germline, CDR1 is LNHDA, CDR2 SQIVND (reference sequence). This CDR3 region has 12 residues. V was shortened by 7 bases and J by 2 bases, with 7 bases between the two germline ends. The sequence came from a man younger than 35 in good health. Some clones in this sample may be carry-over from other donors' samples. What was sequenced was naive CD4+ T cells from PBMCs. Subset reported: CD45RA+ positively selected. The chain uses TRBV19 and TRBJ2-3; a possible D gene is TRBD2 (5 bases). CDR3 DNA sequence: TGTGCCAGTATAGACTACACAGATACGCAGTATTTT. Amino acids: CASIDYTDTQYF.